This TCR beta chain derives from a study of CD8 T cells in Susac syndrome (dated by TCRdb to between 2018 and 2021). Broadly, across the study: Among the sequenced Susac syndrome patients, about 6 had clinically active disease and 8 or 9 were in clinical remission. Susac syndrome patients were therapy-naive, on corticosteroids (some also receiving IVIg), or on IVIg alone at blood withdrawal. Repertoire sequencing was used to test whether CD8+ T cell activation and differentiation in Susac syndrome was antigen driven. What the research found in general, with its limitations: The number of individuals in the TCR sequencing and HLA analysis was acknowledged as relatively small. In patients with Susac syndrome, the CD4+ T cell repertoire showed no detectable clonal expansion.

RNA was extracted using the RNeasy kit, and about 0.45 to 1 ug of the RNA was reverse transcribed with random hexamers. TCR beta CDR3 regions were amplified with the immunoSEQ multiplex PCR assay covering 54 Vbeta and 13 Jbeta segments. PCR amplification bias was corrected by using a synthetic template baseline for primer optimization and computational correction. As for the original processing: Only productive sequences were kept, with reads annotated to V, D and J genes according to IMGT and analyzed in immunoSEQ Analyzer. Clonality was calculated as one minus the Shannon entropy normalized by log2 of the number of productive unique sequences. For each patient and control, public and private clones were evaluated among the 100 most prevalent clones. Clones were defined as Susac-specific if absent from the healthy and MS cohorts, from more than 900 published viral clones and from other ImmuneACCESS disease sequences. TCRdb trimmed public reads at Q25 via fastp, called clones via MiXCR and kept in-frame beta chains. Rows matching on CDR3 protein sequence are summarized as one entry with the most common DNA and genes. The V and J calls come from TCRdb's annotation, not from the publication. Within this sample are under 250,000 distinct CDR3 sequences, with about 94% of them counted one time only. The ten largest clones add up to roughly 0.14% of the sample.

As to this clonotype: Its binding antigen is unknown. Per-nucleotide qualities are absent, and no much larger clonotype sits a single base away.

Cut back by 5 bases and 8 bases, the V and J ends lie 12 bases apart. The CDR3, from cysteine to phenylalanine, totals 13 residues. The only DNA kept is the CDR3, 39 bases in frame from the first base. Sequences MNHEY (CDR1) and SVGAGI (CDR2) are obtained from the germline V gene. Peripheral blood CD8+ and CD4+ T cells from healthy donors, Susac syndrome patients and multiple sclerosis patients were profiled using high-throughput TCR beta sequencing. The Susac syndrome patients fulfilled recently defined diagnostic criteria for definite or probable disease. CD8+ TEMRA cells were enriched by FACS, while bulk CD8+ and CD4+ T cells were purified by magnetic negative isolation. Blood was drawn into EDTA tubes, processed within 24 hours, and PBMCs were isolated by density gradient centrifugation. PBMCs intended for TCR sequencing were frozen in liquid nitrogen and were later thawed in a 37 degrees C water bath. The sorted or isolated CD4+, CD8+ and CD8+ TEMRA cells reached a purity of at least 90%.

Specimen: CD4+ T cells from PBMCs. In this chain, TRBV6-5 is recombined with TRBJ1-4; TRBD1 is a possible D gene, resting on 6 matching bases. The sequence came from a human donor with Susac syndrome. Here the CDR3 is given as CASSRTAGEKLFF. The nucleotides read TGTGCCAGCAGTCGGACAGCCGGGGAAAAACTGTTTTTT.